This T cell receptor beta chain was recorded in a study of blood T cell repertoires in COVID-19. Study overall: Samples came from the United States, Italy and Spain, spanning acute and convalescent COVID-19. PBMCs, B-cell-depleted T cells, or T cells were the source of the cDNA or gDNA that made up the material.

The CDR3 consists of 13 residues. The V segment lost 4 bases and the J segment 6 bases; nucleotides outside the gene matches: 2. Germline V CDR1 and CDR2: MDHEN, SYDVKM. As handled by the study authors: Estimation of nucleated cell counts was performed using reference gene primer amplification. Sequenced by immunoSEQ multiplex PCR; TCRdb stores in-frame clones only, minus some. The V and J calls and clone size are taken from that table; D and trimming were inferred from the DNA. This table has fewer than 150,000 clones, approximately 85% appearing once. The sample was peripheral blood. This chain joins TRBV28 and TRBJ2-3; 9 bases match TRBD2. The clonotype comes from a human donor in a cohort sampled during active COVID-19. CDR3 residues: CASSSGTSDTQYF. The CDR3 DNA is TGTGCCAGCAGTTCTGGGACTAGCGATACGCAGTATTTT.